The rows below give T cell receptor beta chains drawn from one sample of a study of blood T cells in healthy people across ages. Using its own MiXCR run on the 5' RACE reads, TCRdb lists one record per CDR3 protein. The profile shows fewer than 1,200,000 distinct CDR3 sequences, 25% of them singletons. These same data were also listed under a study on T cells of mothers and their children.

The sequencing input was blood. The receptors derive from a girl aged 2-10 years in good health. CDR3s include the opening cysteine and the closing phenylalanine or tryptophan. D genes are given only for firm matches. Some rows have no size entry. The others give once, few or many, or a class for an expanded clone.

abundance: NA
v_gene: TRBV3-1
j_gene: TRBJ2-1
d_gene: TRBD2
CDR3nt: TGTGCCAGCAGCGCGCCGGGACTAGCGTACAAGGAGCAGTTCTTC
CDR3aa: CASSAPGLAYKEQFF

abundance: NA
v_gene: TRBV20-1
j_gene: TRBJ2-1
d_gene: NA
CDR3nt: TGCAGTGCTAGAGGATCCGGGGGCCCATACAATGAGCAGTTCTTC
CDR3aa: CSARGSGGPYNEQFF

abundance: NA
v_gene: TRBV20-1
j_gene: TRBJ2-7
d_gene: NA
CDR3nt: TGCAGTGCTACCCACTCTCGGGGATCCTACGAGCAGTACTTC
CDR3aa: CSATHSRGSYEQYF

abundance: NA
v_gene: TRBV2
j_gene: TRBJ2-4
d_gene: NA
CDR3nt: TGTGCCAGCCTGTATGAGAGGGGGAACATTCAGTACTTC
CDR3aa: CASLYERGNIQYF

abundance: NA
v_gene: TRBV5-1
j_gene: TRBJ1-1
d_gene: NA
CDR3nt: TGCGCCAGCAGCTTTGACAGGAGCATGAACACTGAAGCTTTCTTT
CDR3aa: CASSFDRSMNTEAFF

abundance: few
v_gene: TRBV5-5
j_gene: TRBJ2-2
d_gene: NA
CDR3nt: TGTGCCAGCAGCTGGAGATCGGGCTCCGGGGAGCTGTTTTTT
CDR3aa: CASSWRSGSGELFF

abundance: few
v_gene: TRBV4-2
j_gene: TRBJ2-6
d_gene: NA
CDR3nt: TGTGCCAGCAGCCAGGACAGAGCCTCTGGGGCCAACGTCCTGACTTTC
CDR3aa: CASSQDRASGANVLTF

abundance: NA
v_gene: TRBV29-1
j_gene: TRBJ2-5
d_gene: NA
CDR3nt: TGCAGCGTTGCGGGGCGGGCTCCCCCAACGTACTTC
CDR3aa: CSVAGRAPPTYF

abundance: NA
v_gene: TRBV20-1
j_gene: TRBJ1-1
d_gene: TRBD1
CDR3nt: TGCAGTGCTAGGCCCCAGGGGGTATACGGGGCTTTCTTT
CDR3aa: CSARPQGVYGAFF

abundance: once
v_gene: TRBV7-2
j_gene: TRBJ1-6
d_gene: NA
CDR3nt: TGTGCCAGCAGGCGAGAGACAGGTTCACCCCTCCACTTT
CDR3aa: CASRRETGSPLHF

abundance: NA
v_gene: TRBV14
j_gene: TRBJ2-5
d_gene: NA
CDR3nt: TGTGCCAGCAGCCAAGATTCCGGCCGGGGAGAGACCCAGTACTTC
CDR3aa: CASSQDSGRGETQYF

abundance: few
v_gene: TRBV29-1
j_gene: TRBJ1-2
d_gene: NA
CDR3nt: TGCAGCGTTGTAGGCTATGGCTACACCTTC
CDR3aa: CSVVGYGYTF

abundance: NA
v_gene: TRBV20-1
j_gene: TRBJ2-1
d_gene: TRBD2
CDR3nt: TGCAGTGCTAGAGAAACCGGGACTAGTTCCAACAATGAGCAGTTCTTC
CDR3aa: CSARETGTSSNNEQFF

abundance: NA
v_gene: TRBV6-6
j_gene: TRBJ1-1
d_gene: TRBD1
CDR3nt: TGTGCCAGCAGACAGGGGTTCGACCCTGAAGCTTTCTTT
CDR3aa: CASRQGFDPEAFF

abundance: few
v_gene: TRBV12-3/TRBV12-4
j_gene: TRBJ2-4
d_gene: TRBD2
CDR3nt: TGTGCCAGCAGCCCTAGCGGGGATCTTCAGTACTTC
CDR3aa: CASSPSGDLQYF

abundance: NA
v_gene: TRBV7-9
j_gene: TRBJ1-2
d_gene: NA
CDR3nt: TGTGCCAGCGGCGGACAGCCGGGGGGCTACACCTTC
CDR3aa: CASGGQPGGYTF

abundance: few
v_gene: TRBV18
j_gene: TRBJ2-2
d_gene: NA
CDR3nt: TGTGCCAGCTCAATAGACAGCAACACCGGGGAGCTGTTTTTT
CDR3aa: CASSIDSNTGELFF

abundance: few
v_gene: TRBV10-3
j_gene: TRBJ2-1
d_gene: TRBD1
CDR3nt: TGTGCCATCAGTGACATCGACAGGGCCTCCTACAATGAGCAGTTCTTC
CDR3aa: CAISDIDRASYNEQFF

abundance: NA
v_gene: TRBV5-1
j_gene: TRBJ2-1
d_gene: TRBD2
CDR3nt: TGCGCCAGCAGCTTGTCTGGCGGGAGAGTCAATGAGCAGTTCTTC
CDR3aa: CASSLSGGRVNEQFF

abundance: few
v_gene: TRBV14
j_gene: TRBJ2-5
d_gene: TRBD2
CDR3nt: TGTGCCAGCAGCGCGGGAGCGTGGGAAGAGACCCAGTACTTC
CDR3aa: CASSAGAWEETQYF

abundance: NA
v_gene: TRBV10-2
j_gene: TRBJ2-3
d_gene: NA
CDR3nt: TGCGCCAGCAGTGAGTTGAGCGGCACAGATACGCAGTATTTT
CDR3aa: CASSELSGTDTQYF

abundance: NA
v_gene: TRBV4-1
j_gene: TRBJ2-5
d_gene: NA
CDR3nt: TGCGCCAGCAGCCAACGGTTTACAGAGACCCAGTACTTC
CDR3aa: CASSQRFTETQYF

abundance: few
v_gene: TRBV29-1
j_gene: TRBJ1-1
d_gene: NA
CDR3nt: TGCAGCGTTTACGGGGGGGAGGCTGAAGCTTTCTTT
CDR3aa: CSVYGGEAEAFF

abundance: few
v_gene: TRBV27
j_gene: TRBJ1-1
d_gene: NA
CDR3nt: TGTGCCAGCAGCGACGTAGAGGACACTGAAGCTTTCTTT
CDR3aa: CASSDVEDTEAFF

abundance: NA
v_gene: TRBV24-1
j_gene: TRBJ1-1
d_gene: NA
CDR3nt: TGTGCCACCAGTGATTCTGTGAACACTGAAGCTTTCTTT
CDR3aa: CATSDSVNTEAFF

abundance: NA
v_gene: TRBV6-2/TRBV6-3
j_gene: TRBJ1-5
d_gene: NA
CDR3nt: TGTGCCAGCAGTTGGAGGGAGGGTCAGCCCCAGCATTTT
CDR3aa: CASSWREGQPQHF

abundance: NA
v_gene: TRBV12-3/TRBV12-4
j_gene: TRBJ2-1
d_gene: TRBD2
CDR3nt: TGTGCCAGCAGTTCCTCGACTAGCGCCCGCCGGACATACAATGAGCAGTTCTTC
CDR3aa: CASSSSTSARRTYNEQFF

abundance: few
v_gene: TRBV10-3
j_gene: TRBJ2-1
d_gene: NA
CDR3nt: TGTGCCATCAGTGATGGTTTGGAACCCATGAATGAGCAGTTCTTC
CDR3aa: CAISDGLEPMNEQFF

abundance: NA
v_gene: TRBV29-1
j_gene: TRBJ1-1
d_gene: TRBD1
CDR3nt: TGCAGCGTCAGAAGGGGCAGGGGGACTGAAGCTTTCTTT
CDR3aa: CSVRRGRGTEAFF

abundance: NA
v_gene: TRBV20-1
j_gene: TRBJ2-5
d_gene: NA
CDR3nt: TGCAGTGCTAGAGCGCTAGGGCAGGAGACCCAGTACTTC
CDR3aa: CSARALGQETQYF

abundance: few
v_gene: TRBV12-3/TRBV12-4
j_gene: TRBJ2-1
d_gene: TRBD2
CDR3nt: TGTGCCAGCAGTGAGGCGGGGGATGAGCAGTTCTTC
CDR3aa: CASSEAGDEQFF

abundance: NA
v_gene: TRBV28
j_gene: TRBJ2-5
d_gene: NA
CDR3nt: TGTGCCAGTTGTAGGTCCATGGGGATCACCTTACAAGAGACCCAGTACTTC
CDR3aa: CASCRSMGITLQETQYF

abundance: NA
v_gene: TRBV7-2
j_gene: TRBJ2-1
d_gene: NA
CDR3nt: TGTGCCAGCAGCTTAGTCGGTATAAAGGGTAATGAGCAGTTCTTC
CDR3aa: CASSLVGIKGNEQFF

abundance: few
v_gene: TRBV6-5
j_gene: TRBJ2-7
d_gene: TRBD1
CDR3nt: TGTGCCAGCAGTACGACAGGGTTTAAGGGCGAGCAGTACTTC
CDR3aa: CASSTTGFKGEQYF

abundance: few
v_gene: TRBV7-9
j_gene: TRBJ1-4
d_gene: NA
CDR3nt: TGTGCCAGCAGCTTAGCACAGGGAAAAGAAAAACTGTTTTTT
CDR3aa: CASSLAQGKEKLFF

abundance: few
v_gene: TRBV7-2
j_gene: TRBJ2-7
d_gene: TRBD2
CDR3nt: TGTGCCAGCAGCGTAGGAGGTGGGACTAGCCTAATCTACGAGCAGTACTTC
CDR3aa: CASSVGGGTSLIYEQYF

abundance: NA
v_gene: TRBV24-1
j_gene: TRBJ2-7
d_gene: NA
CDR3nt: TGTGCCACCCTCCGTATAGGGGGCTACGAGCAGTACTTC
CDR3aa: CATLRIGGYEQYF

abundance: NA
v_gene: TRBV5-1
j_gene: TRBJ2-3
d_gene: NA
CDR3nt: TGCGCCAGCAGCCCCCTCTGGGGGAGCACAGATACGCAGTATTTT
CDR3aa: CASSPLWGSTDTQYF

abundance: few
v_gene: TRBV29-1
j_gene: TRBJ2-5
d_gene: NA
CDR3nt: TGCAGCGTAAAAAAGCCGAACCAAGAGACCCAGTACTTC
CDR3aa: CSVKKPNQETQYF

abundance: NA
v_gene: TRBV12-3/TRBV12-4
j_gene: TRBJ2-7
d_gene: NA
CDR3nt: TGTGCCAGTCGGACGGCAGCCTACGAGCAGTACTTC
CDR3aa: CASRTAAYEQYF

abundance: NA
v_gene: TRBV5-1
j_gene: TRBJ2-3
d_gene: NA
CDR3nt: TGCGCCAGCAGCACAGTTTGGGGAGGCCCGCCGGACACGCAGTATTTT
CDR3aa: CASSTVWGGPPDTQYF

abundance: few
v_gene: TRBV28
j_gene: TRBJ2-7
d_gene: NA
CDR3nt: TGTGCCAGCACCTCCTCACGGGGTAGGAACTACGAGCAGTACTTC
CDR3aa: CASTSSRGRNYEQYF

abundance: few
v_gene: TRBV3-1
j_gene: TRBJ2-5
d_gene: TRBD2
CDR3nt: TGTGCCAGCAGCCCTCGCTACGGACTAGGTAGCGAGACCCAGTACTTC
CDR3aa: CASSPRYGLGSETQYF

abundance: few
v_gene: TRBV29-1
j_gene: TRBJ2-1
d_gene: NA
CDR3nt: TGCAGCGTTGAGCGAGCGTTTGGTGAGCAGTTCTTC
CDR3aa: CSVERAFGEQFF

abundance: few
v_gene: TRBV29-1
j_gene: TRBJ1-2
d_gene: NA
CDR3nt: TGCAGCGTTGAGGTGGCAGGGGGCTACACCTTC
CDR3aa: CSVEVAGGYTF